This TCR beta chain was recovered during a study of OX40 agonist ivuxolimab in advanced cancers. Method: immunoSEQ multiplex PCR; TCRdb's copy keeps in-frame clones and lacks some. The sample yields around 46,000 clones, roughly four fifths seen once. This clone ranks as medium-sized. CDR3 length: 15 residues. Trimming left V 0 bases short and J 1 base short, with 10 bases between. Germline V gene lookup returns CDR1 SGHRS and CDR2 YFSETQ. The chain recombines TRBV5-1 with TRBJ2-5; D possibly uses TRBD1 or TRBD2 (5 bases each). This TCR derives from an adult with an advanced solid tumor such as melanoma, head and neck, liver or kidney cancer. The sample consisted of CD4+ or CD8+ T cells sorted from blood, taken in a trial of the OX40 agonist ivuxolimab. CDR3 sequence reads: CASSLAAGTQETQYF. The CDR3 bases are TGCGCCAGCAGCTTGGCAGCCGGGACCCAAGAGACCCAGTACTTC.